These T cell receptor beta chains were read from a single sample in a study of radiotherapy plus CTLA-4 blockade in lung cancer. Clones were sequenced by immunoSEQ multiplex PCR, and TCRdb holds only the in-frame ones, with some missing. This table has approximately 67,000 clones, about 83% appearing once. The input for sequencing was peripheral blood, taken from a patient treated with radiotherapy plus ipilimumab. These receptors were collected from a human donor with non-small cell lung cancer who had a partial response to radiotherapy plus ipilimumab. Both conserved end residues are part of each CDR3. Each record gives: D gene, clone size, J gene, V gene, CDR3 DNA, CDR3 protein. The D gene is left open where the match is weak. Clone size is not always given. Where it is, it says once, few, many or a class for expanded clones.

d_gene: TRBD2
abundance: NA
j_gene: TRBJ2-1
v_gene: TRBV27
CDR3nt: TGTGCCAGCAGTGGACTAGCGGGCAATGAGCAGTTCTTC
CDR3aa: CASSGLAGNEQFF

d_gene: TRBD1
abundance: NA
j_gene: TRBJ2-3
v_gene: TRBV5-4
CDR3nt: TGTGCCAGCAGCCTACGGGCCAGGGGGACAGATACGCAGTATTTT
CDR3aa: CASSLRARGTDTQYF

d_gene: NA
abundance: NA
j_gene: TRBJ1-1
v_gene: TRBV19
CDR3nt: TGTGCCAGTAGTAATTTTGCGACAGTGAACACTGAAGCTTTCTTT
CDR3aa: CASSNFATVNTEAFF

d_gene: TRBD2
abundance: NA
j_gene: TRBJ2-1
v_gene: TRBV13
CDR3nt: TGTGCCAGCAGCTCTCCCCGGACTAGCGGGAGCTACAATGAGCAGTTCTTC
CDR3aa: CASSSPRTSGSYNEQFF

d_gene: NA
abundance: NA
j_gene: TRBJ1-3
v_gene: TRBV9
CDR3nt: TGTGCCAGCAGCGTAGAAGGAGGGATAGGCACCATATATTTT
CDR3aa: CASSVEGGIGTIYF

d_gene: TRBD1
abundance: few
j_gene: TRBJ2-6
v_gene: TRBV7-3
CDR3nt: TGTGCCAGCAGCTCATCAGGGGGCTCTGGGGCCAACGTCCTGACTTTC
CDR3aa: CASSSSGGSGANVLTF

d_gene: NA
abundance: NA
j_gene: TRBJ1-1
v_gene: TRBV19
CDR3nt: TGTGCCAGTAGCCGCGGGGGGTCGGACACTGAAGCTTTCTTT
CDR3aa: CASSRGGSDTEAFF

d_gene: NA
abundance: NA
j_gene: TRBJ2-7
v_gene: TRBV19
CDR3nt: TGTGCCAGTAGTCTCCGGACTGAGTCGTCGGGGCAGTACTTC
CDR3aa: CASSLRTESSGQYF

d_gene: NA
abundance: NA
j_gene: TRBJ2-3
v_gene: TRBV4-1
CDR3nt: TGCGCCAGCAGCCCGGAGCCTAGCACAGATACGCAGTATTTT
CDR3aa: CASSPEPSTDTQYF

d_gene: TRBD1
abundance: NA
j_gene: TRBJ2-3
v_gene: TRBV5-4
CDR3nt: TGTGCCAGCAGCTTTGGACAGGGCACAGATACGCAGTATTTT
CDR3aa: CASSFGQGTDTQYF

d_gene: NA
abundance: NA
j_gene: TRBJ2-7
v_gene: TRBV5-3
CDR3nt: TGTGCCAGAAGGCCGGAACAGGTAGAAAGACTGACGCTCTCCTACGAGCAGTACTTC
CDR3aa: CARRPEQVERLTLSYEQYF

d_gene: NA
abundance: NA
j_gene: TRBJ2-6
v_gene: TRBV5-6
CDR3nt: TGTGCCAGCAGCTCTGATCAGGGGGCCAACGTCCTGACTTTC
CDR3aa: CASSSDQGANVLTF

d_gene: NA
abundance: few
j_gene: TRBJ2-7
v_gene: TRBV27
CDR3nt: TGTGCCAGCAGTTTACCCCCTTCCAACGGGAACTACGAGCAGTACTTC
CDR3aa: CASSLPPSNGNYEQYF

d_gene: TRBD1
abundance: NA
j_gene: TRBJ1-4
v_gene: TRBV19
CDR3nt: TGTGCCAGTAGGCCCGGGACAGGGAGTGAAAAACTGTTTTTT
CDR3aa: CASRPGTGSEKLFF

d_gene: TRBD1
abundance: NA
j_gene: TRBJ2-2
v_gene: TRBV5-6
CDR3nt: TGTGCCAGCAGCTTGAGACAGGGTTTAAACGGGGAGCTGTTTTTT
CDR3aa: CASSLRQGLNGELFF

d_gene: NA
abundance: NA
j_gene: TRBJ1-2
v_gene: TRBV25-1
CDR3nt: TGTGCCAGCAGTGATTCTCGGGAGCGTGGCTACACCTTC
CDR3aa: CASSDSRERGYTF

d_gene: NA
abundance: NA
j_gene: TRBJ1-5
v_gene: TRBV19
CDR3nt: TGTGCCAGTAGTATACCTCCAGGGGCGGGTCAGCCCCAGCATTTT
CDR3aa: CASSIPPGAGQPQHF

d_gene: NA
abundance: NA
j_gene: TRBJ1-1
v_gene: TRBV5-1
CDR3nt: TGCGCCAGCAGCCCCGGGACAACTACGCGGAACACTGAAGCTTTCTTT
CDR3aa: CASSPGTTTRNTEAFF

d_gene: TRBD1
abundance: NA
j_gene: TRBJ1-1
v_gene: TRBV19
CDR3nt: TGTGCCAGTACTGGGGGACAGACCACTGAAGCTTTCTTT
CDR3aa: CASTGGQTTEAFF

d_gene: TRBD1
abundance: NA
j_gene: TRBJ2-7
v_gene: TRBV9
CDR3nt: TGTGCCACCTACAGCCCCTTACCCAGGGACAGGGGGGCAGGCGAGCAGTACTTC
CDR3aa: CATYSPLPRDRGAGEQYF

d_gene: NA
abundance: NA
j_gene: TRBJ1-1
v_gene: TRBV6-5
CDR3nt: TGTGCCAGCACCACCCCAGGGAACACTGAAGCTTTCTTT
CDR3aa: CASTTPGNTEAFF

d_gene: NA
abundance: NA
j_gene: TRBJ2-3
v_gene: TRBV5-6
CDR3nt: TGTGCCAGCAGCCGGCGCGGGGGCACAGATACGCAGTATTTT
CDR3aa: CASSRRGGTDTQYF

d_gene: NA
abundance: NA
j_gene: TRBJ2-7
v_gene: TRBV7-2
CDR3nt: TGTGCCAGCAGCTTAGGCCGGGGAGGACATTCCTACGAGCAGTACTTC
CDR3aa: CASSLGRGGHSYEQYF

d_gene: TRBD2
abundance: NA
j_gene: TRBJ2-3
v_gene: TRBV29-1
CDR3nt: TGCAGCGCCTTCCCGGGGGGAGGGAGGTGGGCAGATACGCAGTATTTT
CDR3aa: CSAFPGGGRWADTQYF

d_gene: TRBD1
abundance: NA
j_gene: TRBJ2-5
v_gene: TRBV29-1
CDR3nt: TGCAGCGTTATCGGGACAGGGGGCGGTGAGACCCAGTACTTC
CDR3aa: CSVIGTGGGETQYF

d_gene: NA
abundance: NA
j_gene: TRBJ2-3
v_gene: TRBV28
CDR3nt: TGTGCCAGCACCTCCCGAATACAGGGTACGCAGTATTTT
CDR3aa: CASTSRIQGTQYF